The 10 T cell receptor beta chains presented below share a single source sample, sequenced in a study of regulatory T cells in long-lasting Graves disease. Time point defined: newly diagnosed GD, antithyroid drugs for less than 3 months. From RNA extracted from PBMCs, the TCR library was made. Arm-PCR of CDR3 regions and iRepertoire HTBI primers were used to build TCR beta libraries. One entry per CDR3 protein, called by TCRdb with MiXCR from the multiplex PCR reads. The sample has around 250,000 distinct CDR3 sequences, 20% to 25% seen once. This material consisted of peripheral blood mononuclear cells (PBMCs), taken at new diagnosis, from a patient treated with antithyroid drugs. These receptors all stem from a female donor with Graves disease.

This clonotype occurred many times. The genes are TRBV2 and TRBJ2-3; 8 bases fit TRBD2. The CDR3 length is 16 residues. Germline values: CDR1 SNHLY, CDR2 FYNNEI. V shed 6 bases, J shed 2 bases, and the junction held 10 bases outside the gene matches. In DNA, the CDR3 is TGTGCCAGCAGCCACCAGGCAGCGGGGGCCACAGATACGCAGTATTTT. Its protein product is CASSHQAAGATDTQYF.

This clonotype was seen at least ten times. The genes are TRBV3-1 and TRBJ2-7, with 9 bases matching TRBD2. CDR3 length: 17 amino acids. J gave up 0 bases and V 2 bases, and 8 bases lay outside the gene matches. CDR1 and CDR2 (germline): LGHDT, YNNKEL (reference sequence). Here the CDR3 DNA reads TGTGCCAGCAGCCAATCTACTAGCGGGCCCAGCTCCTACGAGCAGTACTTC. This encodes CASSQSTSGPSSYEQYF.

There are many counts of this clonotype. The chain links TRBV20-1 to TRBJ2-2; D gene unclear. CDR3 length: 13 residues. Germline values: CDR1 DFQATT, CDR2 SNEGSKA (reference sequence). V was cut by 2 bases and J by 5 bases, with 9 bases left in between. The CDR3 protein is CSARMQVTGELFF. The CDR3 nucleotides are TGCAGTGCTAGAATGCAGGTGACCGGGGAGCTGTTTTTT.

A note on this clonotype: One end of the junction does not line up with germline, which may come from a read error. This sequence joins TRBV2 and TRBJ2-3; no firm D call. The CDR3 length is 14 residues. Germline V lookup: CDR1 SNHLY, CDR2 FYNNEI. The CDR3 region is CATSATTSTDTQYF. As DNA, the CDR3 is TGTGCCACCAGTGCAACAACTAGCACAGATACGCAGTATTTT.

This clonotype was recorded at least ten times. V is TRBV2 and J is TRBJ1-1; D is uncertain. There are 13 residues in the CDR3. The V end lost 3 bases, the J end lost 6 bases, and 11 bases lay between the germline ends. CDR1 is SNHLY, CDR2 FYNNEI, per germline. In nucleotides, the CDR3 is TGTGCCAGCAGTGATTCAGGTAGGGCTGAAGCTTTCTTT. Its protein product is CASSDSGRAEAFF.

This clonotype was picked up many times. The chain joins TRBV6-1 to TRBJ2-7; TRBD1 or TRBD2 may be the D gene (5 bases each). Trimming shortened V by 7 bases and J by 2 bases, and 18 bases separated the two germline ends. The CDR3 spans 15 residues. Germline V gene sequence: CDR1 MNHNS, CDR2 SASEGT. The CDR3 here is CASTNGAVGTYEQYF. The CDR3 DNA sequence: TGTGCCAGCACCAACGGGGCAGTTGGTACCTACGAGCAGTACTTC.

The rearrangement joins TRBV15 to TRBJ2-7, with D possibly being TRBD1 (5 bases). The CDR3 consists of 15 residues. The germline gives CDR1 LNHNV, CDR2 YYDKDF (reference sequence). Trimming pared 0 bases from V and 3 bases from J, leaving 12 bases between. In nucleotides, the CDR3 is TGTGCCACCAGCAGAGAGCGACAGCCCCACTACGAGCAGTACTTC. This sequence encodes CATSRERQPHYEQYF.

This clonotype has ten or more counts. The V and J genes are TRBV9 and TRBJ1-1; 7 bases match TRBD1. J was trimmed by 6 bases and V by 2 bases; bases with no gene match: 7. Germline values: CDR1 SGDLS, CDR2 YYNGEE. This CDR3 has 14 amino acids. The CDR3 here is CASSVGQESSEAFF. DNA for the CDR3: TGTGCCAGCAGCGTTGGACAGGAGAGCTCTGAAGCTTTCTTT.

This clonotype has a handful of counts. V is TRBV4-1 and J is TRBJ2-1, with D hard to call. Germline values: CDR1 MGHRA, CDR2 YSYEKL. The CDR3 length is 15 residues. V was cut by 0 bases and J by 4 bases, with 10 bases left in between. The CDR3 nucleotides read TGCGCCAGCAGCCAAGAAAGGTCCGTATACAATGAGCAGTTCTTC. It specifies CASSQERSVYNEQFF.

This clonotype was detected ten times or more. The chain recombines TRBV7-3 with TRBJ2-3, with 8 nucleotides matching TRBD2. Per germline, CDR1 SGHTA and CDR2 FQGTGA. J was trimmed by 0 bases and V by 3 bases; bases with no gene match: 5. CDR3 size: 16 residues. The CDR3 coding sequence is TGTGCCAGCAGCTTGGGCGGGAGGACTAGCACAGATACGCAGTATTTT. It specifies CASSLGGRTSTDTQYF. The whole variable domain, remainder taken from reference TRBV7-3 and TRBJ2-3, is GAGVSQTPSNKVTEKGKYVELRCDPISGHTALYWYRQSLGQGPEFLIYFQGTGAADDSGLPNDRFFAVRPEGSVSTLKIQRTERGDSAVYLCASSLGGRTSTDTQYFGPGTRLTVL.